These 18 T cell receptor beta chains were sequenced from one sample in a study of blood T cell repertoires in COVID-19. Using immunoSEQ multiplex PCR, the repertoire was profiled, and TCRdb retains in-frame clones only, with some absent. Among roughly 250,000 clones listed, more than 75% were seen once. The sample consisted of PBMCs or T cells enriched from blood (not recorded which). The source of these receptors is a woman aged 40 to 50 with acute COVID-19.

The chain recombines TRBV4-2 with TRBJ1-5; tentative D call: TRBD1 (6 bases). Germline CDR1 reads LGHNA; CDR2 reads YNFKEQ. Trimming cost V 2 bases and J 1 base, with 12 bases left between them. The CDR3 length is 16 residues. The CDR3 loop reads CASSQIPDRSNQPQHF. In nucleotides, the CDR3 is TGTGCCAGCAGCCAAATTCCGGACAGAAGCAATCAGCCCCAGCATTTT.

The J gene is TRBJ2-7, the V gene TRBV14, with 8 bases matching TRBD1. The V gene end was trimmed by 4 bases and the J gene end by 4 bases; junction bases not matched to a gene: 9. This CDR3 has 15 amino acids. Germline V gene sequence: CDR1 SGHDN, CDR2 FVKESK. CDR3 nucleotides: TGTGCCAGCAGCCGACCCGGGACAGGTCTGTACGAGCAGTACTTC. As protein: CASSRPGTGLYEQYF.

In its sample, this clone was seen once. The genes are TRBV27 and TRBJ2-7; the D gene is possibly TRBD1 (5 bases). The germline V gene has CDR1 MNHEY and CDR2 SMNVEV (reference sequence). V lost 5 bases, J lost 5 bases, and 13 bases lay in between. The CDR3 contains 13 residues. In DNA, the CDR3 is TGTGCCAGCAGTACAGGATTCCCTAACGAGCAGTACTTC. This codes for CASSTGFPNEQYF.

The V and J genes are TRBV5-1 and TRBJ1-1, with TRBD1 as a possible D gene (6 bases). Between the trimmed V and J ends, which lost 4 bases and 1 base, there was a span of 11 bases. The CDR3 totals 14 residues. The germline V gene has CDR1 SGHRS and CDR2 YFSETQ. The CDR3, as DNA: TGCGCCAGCAGCCCAGCGGGACAGAACACTGAAGCTTTCTTT. Encoded protein: CASSPAGQNTEAFF.

The V and J genes are TRBV19 and TRBJ2-3; TRBD1 agrees at 9 bases. Germline V CDR1 and CDR2: LNHDA, SQIVND (reference sequence). This CDR3 has 23 amino acids. Trimming took 3 bases from V and 3 from J; bases not matched to a gene: 28. The CDR3 protein is CASSIIETLSGTGISTETDTQYF. The CDR3, as DNA: TGTGCCAGTAGTATTATAGAGACCCTGTCCGGGACAGGGATAAGTACGGAGACAGATACGCAGTATTTT.

The J gene is TRBJ1-3, the V gene TRBV5-6; weak D call: TRBD1 (6 bases). V lost 0 bases and J 3 bases, leaving 10 bases between the germline ends. This CDR3 is built from 15 residues. Per the germline V gene, CDR1 is SGHDT and CDR2 is YYEEEE. CDR3 sequence reads: CASSLEGVGGNTIYF. CDR3 DNA: TGTGCCAGCAGCTTGGAGGGGGTCGGTGGAAACACCATATATTTT.

The gene calls are TRBV5-1 and TRBJ2-5, with 10 bases fitting TRBD2. The CDR3 is made up of 17 amino acids. The J segment lost 2 bases and the V segment lost 0 bases, leaving 7 bases of the junction unmatched. The germline gives CDR1 SGHRS, CDR2 YFSETQ. The CDR3 is CASSLAGSGGAQETQYF. The CDR3 DNA is TGCGCCAGCAGCTTGGCCGGAAGCGGGGGGGCACAAGAGACCCAGTACTTC.

The chain links TRBV6-5 to TRBJ1-2, with D possibly TRBD1 on 5 matching bases. CDR1 is MNHEY, CDR2 SVGAGI, per germline. The CDR3 length is 12 residues. Between the trimmed V and J ends, which lost 8 bases and 1 base, there was a span of 8 bases. The CDR3: CASGHVNYGYTF. CDR3 DNA: TGTGCCAGCGGACACGTTAACTATGGCTACACCTTC.

The V and J genes are TRBV5-1 and TRBJ2-5; 11 nucleotides agree with TRBD2. Trimming at V came to 0 bases and at J to 2 bases, leaving 6 bases not matched to a gene. The CDR3 is made up of 17 amino acids. CDR1 and CDR2 from the germline V gene are SGHRS and YFSETQ. CDR3 sequence: CASSLARLAGGQETQYF. The CDR3, as DNA: TGCGCCAGCAGCTTGGCCCGTCTAGCGGGAGGTCAAGAGACCCAGTACTTC.

V gene TRBV27 combines with J gene TRBJ1-1; no firm D call. This CDR3 contains 13 residues. V gave up 5 bases and J gave up 4 bases, with 11 bases separating them. Germline V gene sequence: CDR1 MNHEY, CDR2 SMNVEV (reference sequence). In nucleotides, the CDR3 is TGTGCCAGCAGTCAGTCCCCGGGCACTGAAGCTTTCTTT. Its translation is CASSQSPGTEAFF.

CDR3 region: CASSDRGAGAYEQYF. CDR3 in DNA: TGTGCCAGCAGTGACAGGGGAGCCGGAGCCTACGAGCAGTACTTC. The V gene is TRBV6-1, the J gene TRBJ2-7; perhaps TRBD1 as D (6 bases). With 3 bases removed from V and 2 bases from J, the gap between germline ends came to 14 bases. The CDR3 sequence is 15 residues long. Germline V gene data show CDR1 as MNHNS and CDR2 as SASEGT.

The V gene is TRBV2, the J gene TRBJ2-3; the D gene is possibly TRBD1 (6 bases). The CDR3 has 19 amino acids. Per the germline V gene, CDR1 is SNHLY and CDR2 is FYNNEI. V lost 0 bases to trimming and J lost 5 bases, with 24 bases between them. The CDR3 loop reads CASSEAPRFGRGIGDTQYF. As DNA, the CDR3 is TGTGCCAGCAGTGAAGCACCCCGGTTTGGTAGGGGGATTGGAGATACGCAGTATTTT.

V usage is TRBV30 and J usage is TRBJ1-1; D call uncertain. Germline values: CDR1 GTSNPN, CDR2 SVGIG (reference sequence). The ends were cut back, 3 bases at V and 6 bases at J, with 8 bases in the middle. The CDR3 loop spans 11 amino acids. The CDR3 loop is CAWSSEPEAFF. The CDR3 coding sequence is TGTGCCTGGAGCTCTGAGCCTGAAGCTTTCTTT.

This clone was counted once. The chain is built from TRBV7-6 and TRBJ1-6, with 7 bases matching TRBD1. V shed 2 bases, J shed 10 bases, and the junction held 8 bases outside the gene matches. The CDR3 is 15 residues long. Per the germline V gene, CDR1 is SGHVS and CDR2 is FNYEAQ. For the CDR3, the DNA is TGTGCCAGCAGCTTATTTGAGACAGGGACCTCACCCCTCCACTTT. It yields the protein CASSLFETGTSPLHF.

This chain connects TRBV28 to TRBJ1-4, with D unresolved. V was clipped by 9 bases and J by 5 bases, with 7 bases between them. The CDR3 runs 11 residues. Germline-derived CDR1 and CDR2 are MDHEN and SYDVKM. The chain's CDR3 is CASRGNEKLFF. CDR3 DNA: TGTGCCAGTAGAGGGAATGAAAAACTGTTTTTT.

This sequence joins TRBV19 and TRBJ2-5; D remains unclear. V lost 4 bases, J lost 7 bases, and 13 bases lay in between. The V gene's germline CDR1 is LNHDA and CDR2 SQIVND (reference sequence). This CDR3 comprises 13 residues. CDR3 DNA sequence: TGTGCCAGTAGTACCCCCAACCCCGGGACCCAGTACTTC. This sequence encodes CASSTPNPGTQYF.

J is TRBJ1-2 and V is TRBV23-1, with D maybe TRBD1 (6 bases). TRBV23-1 has ORF status, its function being uncertain. Trimming shortened V by 0 bases and J by 6 bases, and 14 bases separated the two germline ends. The CDR3 totals 15 residues. The chain's CDR3 is CASSQSSTGRHGYTF. DNA of the CDR3: TGCGCCAGCAGTCAATCTAGTACAGGGCGCCATGGCTACACCTTC.

The V gene is TRBV20-1, the J gene TRBJ1-2; TRBD1 matches at 9 bases. This CDR3 contains 18 residues. The junction had 15 bases not matched to a gene; V was cut back by 3 bases and J by 1 base. Germline assignment: CDR1 DFQATT and CDR2 SNEGSKA (reference sequence). CDR3 in amino acids: CSASNDRGASLGNYGYTF. Here the CDR3 DNA reads TGCAGTGCTAGTAACGACAGGGGGGCTAGTCTGGGTAACTATGGCTACACCTTC.